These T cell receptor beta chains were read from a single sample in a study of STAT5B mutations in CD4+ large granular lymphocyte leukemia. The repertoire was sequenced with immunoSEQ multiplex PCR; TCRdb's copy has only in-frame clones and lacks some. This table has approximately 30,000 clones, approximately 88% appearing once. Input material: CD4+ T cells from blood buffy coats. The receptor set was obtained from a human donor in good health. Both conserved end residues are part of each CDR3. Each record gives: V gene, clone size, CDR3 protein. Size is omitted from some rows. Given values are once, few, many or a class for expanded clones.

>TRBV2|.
CASLLGGSREKLFF
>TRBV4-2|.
CASSPPLAGGLSDTQYF
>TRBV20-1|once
CSAPLAVAFF
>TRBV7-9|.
CASSRGQGGKETQYF
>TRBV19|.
CASSTKPGLAGASPGEQYF
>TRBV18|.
CASSPSGTPIYGYTF
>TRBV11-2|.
CASSRHSGPPNEKLFF
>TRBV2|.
CASSMTENTEAFF
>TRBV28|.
CASSFQAIRTKQYF
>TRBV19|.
CASSAEVRGPSYEQYF